Below are 8 T cell receptor beta chains sequenced from a single sample in a study of blood T cell repertoires in COVID-19. The protocol was immunoSEQ multiplex PCR, while the TCRdb copy is restricted to in-frame clones and leaves out a portion. The sample lists nearly 60,000 clones, about 84% occurring once. Specimen: peripheral blood. The receptors originated from a man aged 35-49 years with active COVID-19.

The gene calls are TRBV24-1 and TRBJ2-3; perhaps TRBD1 as D (5 bases). Germline lookup yields CDR1 KGHDR and CDR2 SFDVKD. The ends were cut back, 6 bases at V and 0 bases at J, with 12 bases in the middle. There are 15 residues in the CDR3. The CDR3 here is CATSNRRTSTDTQYF. The DNA of the CDR3 is TGTGCCACCAGTAACAGGAGAACTAGCACAGATACGCAGTATTTT.

The chain employs TRBV7-9 and TRBJ2-7; 8 bases are a match to TRBD1. Germline trimming cut 6 bases from V and 0 bases from J; bases unmatched to any gene: 7. This CDR3 comprises 15 residues. Germline V gene sequence: CDR1 SEHNR, CDR2 FQNEAQ (reference sequence). The CDR3 DNA follows: TGTGCCAGCAGGGGGGGACAGGCCCCCTCCTACGAGCAGTACTTC. Its translation: CASRGGQAPSYEQYF.

The chain uses TRBV5-6 and TRBJ1-4; 8 bases match TRBD1. CDR3 size: 15 residues. The V gene end was trimmed by 4 bases and the J gene end by 7 bases; junction bases not matched to a gene: 9. Per germline, CDR1 SGHDT and CDR2 YYEEEE. The CDR3 region has the DNA TGTGCCAGCAGCACGTTGACAGGGGAGGTTGAAAAACTGTTTTTT. Amino acids: CASSTLTGEVEKLFF. Variable domain in full (rest from reference TRBV5-6 and TRBJ1-4): DAGVTQSPTHLIKTRGQQVTLRCSPKSGHDTVSWYQQALGQGPQFIFQYYEEEERQRGNFPDRFSGHQFPNYSSELNVNALLLGDSALYLCASSTLTGEVEKLFFGSGTQLSVL.

This clone came up once. The chain couples TRBV28 to TRBJ2-3; weak D call: TRBD2 (6 bases). The CDR3 is made up of 15 amino acids. V was clipped by 3 bases and J by 1 base, with 11 bases between them. CDR1 is MDHEN, CDR2 SYDVKM, per germline. DNA for the CDR3: TGTGCCAGCAGTTTGTTACAGCGGGGCACAGATACGCAGTATTTT. The encoded protein is CASSLLQRGTDTQYF.

The genes are TRBV6-6 and TRBJ2-7; a possible D gene is TRBD1 (6 bases). CDR1 and CDR2 (germline): MNHNY, SVGAGI (reference sequence). V dropped 5 bases and J dropped 4 bases, with 30 bases sitting between them. The CDR3 is 19 residues long. CDR3: CASSRWGGIAGRQGYEQYF. The CDR3 coding sequence is TGTGCCAGCAGTCGTTGGGGCGGAATCGCGGGCCGCCAGGGGTACGAGCAGTACTTC.

The rearrangement uses TRBV7-9 and TRBJ1-1, with 7 bases aligning to TRBD1. The CDR3 is 15 amino acids. Germline CDR1 and CDR2: SEHNR and FQNEAQ (reference sequence). V trimming: 2 bases; J trimming: 0 bases; junction bases outside the gene matches: 3. CDR3 sequence reads: CASSLSQGVNTEAFF. CDR3 bases: TGTGCCAGCAGCTTAAGTCAGGGGGTGAACACTGAAGCTTTCTTT.

The chain combines TRBV18 with TRBJ1-2; 9 nucleotides line up with TRBD1. V was pared by 4 bases and J by 4 bases, with 7 bases of the junction left unmatched. Looked up from germline, CDR1 is KGHSH and CDR2 is LQKENI. This CDR3 has 15 residues. The CDR3 DNA is TGTGCCAGCTCACTACAGGGGGCGAAGCCCTATGGCTACACCTTC. It codes for CASSLQGAKPYGYTF.

J is TRBJ1-1 and V is TRBV5-1, with 8 bases fitting TRBD1. The CDR3 loop spans 16 amino acids. Trimming at V came to 6 bases and at J to 3 bases, leaving 13 bases not matched to a gene. Germline V CDR1 and CDR2: SGHRS, YFSETQ. The CDR3 reads CASISWIQGEDTEAFF. The CDR3 coding sequence is TGCGCCAGCATTTCTTGGATACAGGGGGAAGACACTGAAGCTTTCTTT.